This T cell receptor (beta chain) was recorded in a study of quantifying T cell responses using KT2 cells. About the study: cDNA was made from DNase-treated RNA using alpha and beta constant primers.

The CDR3 contains 16 residues. The V gene's germline CDR1 is MNHEY and CDR2 SVGEGT. The trim removed 5 bases at V and 7 bases at J, leaving 13 bases unmatched. An oligo carrying a UMI was ligated to the cDNA 3' end. First-round PCR used four to five cycles and beta primers RC1.1 and RC1.2 covering TRBC1 and TRBC2. TCRdb recomputed calls from the UMI-ligation and nested PCR reads with MiXCR, one row per CDR3 protein. The table has tens of thousands of distinct CDR3 sequences, under 7.5% seen once; the top ten hold approximately 14%. The sequenced sample was PBMCs spiked with cells of the T cell clone KT2. The rearrangement uses TRBV6-2 or TRBV6-3 and TRBJ2-1; TRBD2 aligns across 8 bases. The source of this sequence is a human donor. CDR3 region: CASSTLRSGGGNEQFF. The CDR3 bases are TGTGCCAGCAGTACCCTCCGCAGCGGGGGTGGTAATGAGCAGTTCTTC.